What follows is one TCR beta chain and its context. Seattle patients were enrolled while actively infected and followed longitudinally. Profiled with immunoSEQ multiplex PCR; TCRdb holds only in-frame clones, not every one. The data hold some 200,000 clones, with about four fifths observed a single time. This record comes from a study of blood T cell repertoires in COVID-19. Study background: The United States, Italy and Spain were the sources of the acute and convalescent COVID-19 samples. The cDNA or gDNA used as material had been derived from T cells, B-cell-depleted T cells, or PBMCs.

Trimming removed 5 bases at V and 2 bases at J, with 8 bases between. The CDR3 loop spans 13 amino acids. Germline V gives CDR1 LNHDA, CDR2 SQIVND (reference sequence). The chain links TRBV19 to TRBJ2-3; D is undetermined. The sequenced material came from peripheral blood. This sequence originates from a woman between 35 and 50 years old with COVID-19, enrolled during active disease. CDR3 in amino acids: CASSPGYTDTQYF. The CDR3 nucleotides read TGTGCCAGTAGTCCGGGTTACACAGATACGCAGTATTTT.